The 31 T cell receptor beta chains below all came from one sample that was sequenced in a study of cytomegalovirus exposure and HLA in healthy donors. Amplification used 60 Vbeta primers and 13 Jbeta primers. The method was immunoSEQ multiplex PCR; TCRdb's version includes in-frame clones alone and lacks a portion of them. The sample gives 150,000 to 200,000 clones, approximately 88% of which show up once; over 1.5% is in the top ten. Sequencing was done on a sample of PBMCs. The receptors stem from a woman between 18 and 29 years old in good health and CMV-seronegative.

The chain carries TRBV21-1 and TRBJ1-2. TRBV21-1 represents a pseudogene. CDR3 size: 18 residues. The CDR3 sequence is CASSKGDDGRPANYGYTF. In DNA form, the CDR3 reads TGTGCCAGCAGCAAGGGAGACGACGGACGGCCAGCTAACTATGGCTACACCTTC.

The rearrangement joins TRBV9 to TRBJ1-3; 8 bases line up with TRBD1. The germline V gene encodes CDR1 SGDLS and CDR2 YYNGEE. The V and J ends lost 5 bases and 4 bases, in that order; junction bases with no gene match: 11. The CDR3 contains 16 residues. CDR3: CASRDPTGGSGNTIYF. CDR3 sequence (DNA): TGTGCCAGCAGGGACCCAACAGGGGGTTCCGGAAACACCATATATTTT.

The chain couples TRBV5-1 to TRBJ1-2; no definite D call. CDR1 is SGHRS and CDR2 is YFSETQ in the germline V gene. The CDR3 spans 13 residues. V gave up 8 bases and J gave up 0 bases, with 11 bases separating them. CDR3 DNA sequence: TGCGCCAGTAGACATTCCGCTAACTATGGCTACACCTTC. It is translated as CASRHSANYGYTF. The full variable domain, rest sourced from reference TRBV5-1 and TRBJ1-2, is KAGVTQTPRYLIKTRGQQVTLSCSPISGHRSVSWYQQTPGQGLQFLFEYFSETQRNKGNFPGRFSGRQFSNSRSEMNVSTLELGDSALYLCASRHSANYGYTFGSGTRLTVV.

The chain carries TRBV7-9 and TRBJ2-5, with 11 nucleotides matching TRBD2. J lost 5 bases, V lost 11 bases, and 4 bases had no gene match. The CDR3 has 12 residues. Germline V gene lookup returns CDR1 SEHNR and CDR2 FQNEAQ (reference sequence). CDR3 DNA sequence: TGTGCCGCGACTAGCGGGGTTGAGACCCAGTACTTC. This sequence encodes CAATSGVETQYF.

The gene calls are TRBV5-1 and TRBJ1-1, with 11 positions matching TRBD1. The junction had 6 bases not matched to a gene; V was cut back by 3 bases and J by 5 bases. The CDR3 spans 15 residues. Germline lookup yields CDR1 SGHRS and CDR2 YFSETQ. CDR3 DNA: TGCGCCAGCAGCTCTGCCGGGACAGGGGGAACTGAAGCTTTCTTT. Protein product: CASSSAGTGGTEAFF. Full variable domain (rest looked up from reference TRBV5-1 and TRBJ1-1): KAGVTQTPRYLIKTRGQQVTLSCSPISGHRSVSWYQQTPGQGLQFLFEYFSETQRNKGNFPGRFSGRQFSNSRSEMNVSTLELGDSALYLCASSSAGTGGTEAFFGQGTRLTVV.

The CDR3 bases are TGTGCCAGCAGTGAAGCGCTGGGGACAGAAGATAGCAATCAGCCCCAGCATTTT. Translation gives CASSEALGTEDSNQPQHF. The gene calls are TRBV6-1 and TRBJ1-5; 7 bases map to TRBD1. The ends lost 0 bases at V and 0 bases at J; junction bases unmatched: 8. CDR3 length: 18 residues. Germline values: CDR1 MNHNS, CDR2 SASEGT.

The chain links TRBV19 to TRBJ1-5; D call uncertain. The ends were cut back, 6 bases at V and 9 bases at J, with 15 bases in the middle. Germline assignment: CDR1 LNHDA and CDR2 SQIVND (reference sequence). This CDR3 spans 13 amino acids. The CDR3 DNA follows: TGTGCCAGTAGCCCTAGGAGGGTTCCGCCCCAGCATTTT. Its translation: CASSPRRVPPQHF.

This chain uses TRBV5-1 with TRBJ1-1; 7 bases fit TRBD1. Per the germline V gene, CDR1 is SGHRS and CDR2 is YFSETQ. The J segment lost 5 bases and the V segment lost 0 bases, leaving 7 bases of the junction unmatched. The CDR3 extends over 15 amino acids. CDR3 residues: CASSLEGARGTEAFF. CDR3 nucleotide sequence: TGCGCCAGCAGCTTGGAGGGGGCGCGGGGTACTGAAGCTTTCTTT.

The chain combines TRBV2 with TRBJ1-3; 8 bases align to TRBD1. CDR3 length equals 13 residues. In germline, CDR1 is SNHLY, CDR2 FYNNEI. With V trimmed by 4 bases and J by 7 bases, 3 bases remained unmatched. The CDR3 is CASSGDRRNTIYF. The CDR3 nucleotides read TGTGCCAGCAGTGGGGACAGGCGGAACACCATATATTTT.

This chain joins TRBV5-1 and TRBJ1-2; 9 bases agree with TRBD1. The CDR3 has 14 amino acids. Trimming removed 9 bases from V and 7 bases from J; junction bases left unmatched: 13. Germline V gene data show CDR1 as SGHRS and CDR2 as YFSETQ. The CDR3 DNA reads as TGCGCCACCCACCCAGGGACAGGGTTAGCTGGCTACACCTTC. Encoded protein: CATHPGTGLAGYTF.

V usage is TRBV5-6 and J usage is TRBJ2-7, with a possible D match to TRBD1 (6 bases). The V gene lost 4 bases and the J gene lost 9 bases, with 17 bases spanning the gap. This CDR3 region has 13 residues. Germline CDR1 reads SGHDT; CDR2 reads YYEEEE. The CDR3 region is CASSQTQGYRQYF. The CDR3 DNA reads TGTGCCAGCAGCCAGACACAGGGTTACAGGCAGTACTTC.

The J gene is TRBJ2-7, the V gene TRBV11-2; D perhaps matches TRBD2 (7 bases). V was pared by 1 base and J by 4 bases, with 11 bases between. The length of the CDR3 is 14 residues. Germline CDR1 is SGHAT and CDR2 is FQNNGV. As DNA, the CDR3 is TGTGCCAGCAGCTTAGCACAGGGACTATACGAGCAGTACTTC. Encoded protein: CASSLAQGLYEQYF.

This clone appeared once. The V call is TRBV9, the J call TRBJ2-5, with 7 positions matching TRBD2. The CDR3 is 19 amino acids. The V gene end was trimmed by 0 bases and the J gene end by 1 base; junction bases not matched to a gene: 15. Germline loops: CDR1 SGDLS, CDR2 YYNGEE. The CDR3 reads CASSVGPAGVAGTQETQYF. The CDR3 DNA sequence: TGTGCCAGCAGCGTAGGCCCCGCCGGAGTAGCGGGCACCCAAGAGACCCAGTACTTC.

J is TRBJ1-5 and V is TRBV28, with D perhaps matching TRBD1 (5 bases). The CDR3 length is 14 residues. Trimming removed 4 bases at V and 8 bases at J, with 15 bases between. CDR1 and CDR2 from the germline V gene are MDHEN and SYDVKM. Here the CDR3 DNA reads TGTGCCAGCAGTTCATTCAGGGTTTTGGAGCCCCAGCATTTT. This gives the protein CASSSFRVLEPQHF. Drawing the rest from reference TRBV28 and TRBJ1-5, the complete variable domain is DVKVTQSSRYLVKRTGEKVFLECVQDMDHENMFWYRQDPGLGLRLIYFSYDVKMKEKGDIPEGYSVSREKKERFSLILESASTNQTSMYLCASSSFRVLEPQHFGDGTRLSIL.

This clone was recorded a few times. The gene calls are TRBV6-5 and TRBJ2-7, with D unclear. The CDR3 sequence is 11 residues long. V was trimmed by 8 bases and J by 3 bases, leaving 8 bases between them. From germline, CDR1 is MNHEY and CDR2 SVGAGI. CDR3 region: CASGWSYEQYF. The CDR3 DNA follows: TGTGCCAGCGGGTGGAGCTACGAGCAGTACTTC.

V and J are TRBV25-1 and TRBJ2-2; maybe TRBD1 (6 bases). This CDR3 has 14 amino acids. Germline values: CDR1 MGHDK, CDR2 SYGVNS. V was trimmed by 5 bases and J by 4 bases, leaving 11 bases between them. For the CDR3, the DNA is TGTGCCAGCAGTAGCAGGGGTGGCACCGGGGAGCTGTTTTTT. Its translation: CASSSRGGTGELFF.

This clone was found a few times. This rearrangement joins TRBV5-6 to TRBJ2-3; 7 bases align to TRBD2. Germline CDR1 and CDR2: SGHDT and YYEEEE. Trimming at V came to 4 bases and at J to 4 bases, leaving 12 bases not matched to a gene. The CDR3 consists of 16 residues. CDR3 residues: CASSPKGLGLADTQYF. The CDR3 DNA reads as TGTGCCAGCAGCCCCAAAGGACTAGGCTTAGCAGATACGCAGTATTTT.

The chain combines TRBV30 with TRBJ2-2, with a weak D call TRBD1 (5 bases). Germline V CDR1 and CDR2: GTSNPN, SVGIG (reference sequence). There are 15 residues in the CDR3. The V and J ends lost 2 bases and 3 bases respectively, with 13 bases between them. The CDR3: CAWSSSRQHTGELFF. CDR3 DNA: TGTGCCTGGAGTTCCAGCCGACAGCACACCGGGGAGCTGTTTTTT.

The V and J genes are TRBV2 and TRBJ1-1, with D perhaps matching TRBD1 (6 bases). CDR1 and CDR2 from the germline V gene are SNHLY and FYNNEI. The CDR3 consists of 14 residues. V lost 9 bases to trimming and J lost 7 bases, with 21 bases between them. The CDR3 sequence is CARGNYRQAGEAFF. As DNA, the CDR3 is TGTGCCAGAGGGAATTACAGACAGGCCGGTGAAGCTTTCTTT. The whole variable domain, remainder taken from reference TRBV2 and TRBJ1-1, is EPEVTQTPSHQVTQMGQEVILRCVPISNHLYFYWYRQILGQKVEFLVSFYNNEISEKSEIFDDQFSVERPDGSNFTLKIRSTKLEDSAMYFCARGNYRQAGEAFFGQGTRLTVV.

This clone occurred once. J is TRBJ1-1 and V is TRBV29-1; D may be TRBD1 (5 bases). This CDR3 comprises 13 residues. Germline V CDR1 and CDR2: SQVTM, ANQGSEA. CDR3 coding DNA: TGCAGTGGGCTGGGGCGCATGAACACTGAAGCTTTCTTT. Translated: CSGLGRMNTEAFF.

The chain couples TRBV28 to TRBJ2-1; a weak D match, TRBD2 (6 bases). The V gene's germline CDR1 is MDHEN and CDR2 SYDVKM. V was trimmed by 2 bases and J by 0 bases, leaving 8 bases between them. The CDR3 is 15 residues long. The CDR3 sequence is CASSLPGLSYNEQFF. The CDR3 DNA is TGTGCCAGCAGTTTACCGGGACTCTCCTACAATGAGCAGTTCTTC.

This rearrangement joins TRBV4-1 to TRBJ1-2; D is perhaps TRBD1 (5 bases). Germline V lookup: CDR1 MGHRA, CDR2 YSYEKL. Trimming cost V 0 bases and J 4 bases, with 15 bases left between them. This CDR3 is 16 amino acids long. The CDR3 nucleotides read TGCGCCAGCAGCCAAGATTCTGGCAGGGCTGGCTATGGCTACACCTTC. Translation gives CASSQDSGRAGYGYTF.

This CDR3 is CASSGRDRGFHF. The DNA of the CDR3 is TGTGCCAGCAGTGGCCGGGACAGGGGTTTCCACTTT. This chain links TRBV6-1 with TRBJ1-6; 10 bases fit TRBD1. The germline gives CDR1 MNHNS, CDR2 SASEGT. The CDR3 covers 12 residues. V shed 4 bases and J 17 bases; nucleotides not matched to a gene: 5.

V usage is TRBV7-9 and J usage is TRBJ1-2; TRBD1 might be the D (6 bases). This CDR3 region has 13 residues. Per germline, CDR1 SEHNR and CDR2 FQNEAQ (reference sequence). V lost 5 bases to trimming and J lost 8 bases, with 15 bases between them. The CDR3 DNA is TGTGCCAGCAGCAGGGGGGCGGGGGACGGCTACACCTTC. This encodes CASSRGAGDGYTF. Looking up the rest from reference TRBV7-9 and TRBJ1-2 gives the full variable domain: DTGVSQNPRHKITKRGQNVTFRCDPISEHNRLYWYRQTLGQGPEFLTYFQNEAQLEKSRLLSDRFSAERPKGSFSTLEIQRTEQGDSAMYLCASSRGAGDGYTFGSGTRLTVV.

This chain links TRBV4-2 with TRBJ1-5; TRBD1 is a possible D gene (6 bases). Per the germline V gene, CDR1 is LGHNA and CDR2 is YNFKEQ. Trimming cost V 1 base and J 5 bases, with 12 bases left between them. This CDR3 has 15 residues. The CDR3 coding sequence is TGTGCCAGCAGCCAAGGTTCGGACAGATATCAGCCCCAGCATTTT. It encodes CASSQGSDRYQPQHF.

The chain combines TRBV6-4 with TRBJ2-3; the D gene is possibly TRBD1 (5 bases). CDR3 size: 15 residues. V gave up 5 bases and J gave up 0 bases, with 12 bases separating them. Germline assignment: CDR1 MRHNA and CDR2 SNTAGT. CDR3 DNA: TGTGCCAGCAGTAAGGACACCTCTAGCACAGATACGCAGTATTTT. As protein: CASSKDTSSTDTQYF.

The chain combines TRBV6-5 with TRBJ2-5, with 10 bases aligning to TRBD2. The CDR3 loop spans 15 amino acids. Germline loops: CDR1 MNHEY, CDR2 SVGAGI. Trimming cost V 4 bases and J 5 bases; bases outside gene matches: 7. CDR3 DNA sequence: TGTGCCAGCAGTTCCCAATCGGGACTAGCGGAGACCCAGTACTTC. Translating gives CASSSQSGLAETQYF.

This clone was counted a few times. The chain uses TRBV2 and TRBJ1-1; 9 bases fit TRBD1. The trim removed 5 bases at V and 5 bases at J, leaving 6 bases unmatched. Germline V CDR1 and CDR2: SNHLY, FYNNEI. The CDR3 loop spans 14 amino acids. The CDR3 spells CASSRTGVGTEAFF. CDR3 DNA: TGTGCCAGCAGTCGGACAGGGGTGGGGACTGAAGCTTTCTTT.

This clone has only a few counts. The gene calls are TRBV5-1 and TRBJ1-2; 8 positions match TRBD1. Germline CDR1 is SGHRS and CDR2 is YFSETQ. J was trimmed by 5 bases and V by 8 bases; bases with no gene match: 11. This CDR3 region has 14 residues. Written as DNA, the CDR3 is TGCGCCAGTACTCTGGCAGGGGGCCGTTATGGCTACACCTTC. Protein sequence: CASTLAGGRYGYTF.

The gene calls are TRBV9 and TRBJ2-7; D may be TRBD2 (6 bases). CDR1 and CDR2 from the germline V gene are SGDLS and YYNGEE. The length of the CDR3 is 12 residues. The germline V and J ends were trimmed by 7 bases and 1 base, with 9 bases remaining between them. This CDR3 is CASGGVSYEQYF. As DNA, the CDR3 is TGTGCCAGCGGAGGGGTATCCTACGAGCAGTACTTC.

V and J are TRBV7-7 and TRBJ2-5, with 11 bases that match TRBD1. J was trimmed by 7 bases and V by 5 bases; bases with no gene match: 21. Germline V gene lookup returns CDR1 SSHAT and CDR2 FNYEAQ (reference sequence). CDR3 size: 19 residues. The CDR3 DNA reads TGTGCCAGCAGCGCCGGGACAGGGGGATTACGCAGCCCAAAAGGGACCCAGTACTTC. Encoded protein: CASSAGTGGLRSPKGTQYF.